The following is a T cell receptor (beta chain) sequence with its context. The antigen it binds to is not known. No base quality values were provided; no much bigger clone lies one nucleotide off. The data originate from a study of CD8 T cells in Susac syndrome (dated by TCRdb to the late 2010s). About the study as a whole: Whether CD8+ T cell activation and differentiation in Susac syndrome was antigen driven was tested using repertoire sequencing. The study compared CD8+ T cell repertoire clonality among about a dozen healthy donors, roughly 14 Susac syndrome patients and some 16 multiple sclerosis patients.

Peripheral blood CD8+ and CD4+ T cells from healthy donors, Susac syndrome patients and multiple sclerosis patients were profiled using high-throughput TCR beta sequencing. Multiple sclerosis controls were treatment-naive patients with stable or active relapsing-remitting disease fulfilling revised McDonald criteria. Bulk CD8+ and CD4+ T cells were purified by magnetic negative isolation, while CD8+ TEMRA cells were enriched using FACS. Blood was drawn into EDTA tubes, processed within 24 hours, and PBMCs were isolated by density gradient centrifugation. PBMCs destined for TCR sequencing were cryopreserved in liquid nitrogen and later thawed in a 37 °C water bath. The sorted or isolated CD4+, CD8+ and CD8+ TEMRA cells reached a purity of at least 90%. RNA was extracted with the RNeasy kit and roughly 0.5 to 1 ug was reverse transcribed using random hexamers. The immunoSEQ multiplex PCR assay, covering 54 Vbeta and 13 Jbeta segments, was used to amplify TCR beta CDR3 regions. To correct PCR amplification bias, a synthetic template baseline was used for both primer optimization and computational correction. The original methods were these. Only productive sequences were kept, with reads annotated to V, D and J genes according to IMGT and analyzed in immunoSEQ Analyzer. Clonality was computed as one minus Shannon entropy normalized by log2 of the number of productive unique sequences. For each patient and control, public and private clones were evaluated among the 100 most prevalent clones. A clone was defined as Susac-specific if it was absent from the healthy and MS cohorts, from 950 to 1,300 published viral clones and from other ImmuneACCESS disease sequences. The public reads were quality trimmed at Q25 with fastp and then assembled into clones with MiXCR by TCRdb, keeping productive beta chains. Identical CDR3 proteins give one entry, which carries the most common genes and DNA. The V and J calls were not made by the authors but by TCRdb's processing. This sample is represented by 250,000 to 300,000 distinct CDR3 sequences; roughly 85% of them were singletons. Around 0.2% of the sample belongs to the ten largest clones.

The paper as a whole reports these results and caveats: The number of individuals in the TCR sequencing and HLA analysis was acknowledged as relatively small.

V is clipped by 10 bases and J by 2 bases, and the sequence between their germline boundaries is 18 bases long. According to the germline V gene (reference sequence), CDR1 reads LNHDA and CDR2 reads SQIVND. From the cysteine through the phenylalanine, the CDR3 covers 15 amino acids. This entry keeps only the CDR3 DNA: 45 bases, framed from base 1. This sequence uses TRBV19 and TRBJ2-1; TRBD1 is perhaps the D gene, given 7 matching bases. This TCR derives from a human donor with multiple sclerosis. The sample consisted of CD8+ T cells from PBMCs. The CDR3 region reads CATRSGRGAYNEQFF. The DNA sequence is TGTGCCACCCGGAGTGGCAGGGGGGCCTACAATGAGCAGTTCTTC.